The rows below give T cell receptor beta chains drawn from one sample of a study of blood T cell repertoires in COVID-19. TCRdb keeps only in-frame clones here, not all; method: immunoSEQ multiplex PCR. The sample yields 65,000 to 90,000 clones, about 84% seen once. The sequenced sample was peripheral blood. These receptors came from a man aged 50-59 years with active COVID-19. Each CDR3 is given with its conserved first and last residue. The order of the fields is V gene, D gene, J gene, CDR3 DNA, CDR3 protein. The D gene is left open where the match is weak.

v_call: TRBV20-1; d_call: .; j_call: TRBJ2-1; cdr3_nt: TGCAGTGCTAGTGCGGGCAATGAGCAGTTCTTC; cdr3_aa: CSASAGNEQFF
v_call: TRBV4-1; d_call: TRBD1; j_call: TRBJ2-7; cdr3_nt: TGCGCCAGCAGCCAAAGAAGGGGGCCGGTGGGGTACGAGCAGTACTTC; cdr3_aa: CASSQRRGPVGYEQYF
v_call: TRBV4-3; d_call: TRBD1; j_call: TRBJ1-2; cdr3_nt: TGCGCCAGCAGCCAGATCACAGGGGATGGCTACACCTTC; cdr3_aa: CASSQITGDGYTF
v_call: TRBV11-2; d_call: TRBD1; j_call: TRBJ2-1; cdr3_nt: TGTGCCAGCAGCCCACGGACAGGGGAGACCAATGAGCAGTTCTTC; cdr3_aa: CASSPRTGETNEQFF
v_call: TRBV4-1; d_call: TRBD1; j_call: TRBJ1-5; cdr3_nt: TGCGCCAGCAGCCAAGACCCCACAACAGGGGAATTTCGTCAGCCCCAGCATTTT; cdr3_aa: CASSQDPTTGEFRQPQHF
v_call: TRBV12-3/TRBV12-4; d_call: .; j_call: TRBJ1-1; cdr3_nt: TGTGCCAGCAAGGCAGGATTCACTGAAGCTTTCTTT; cdr3_aa: CASKAGFTEAFF
v_call: TRBV23-1; d_call: .; j_call: TRBJ2-7; cdr3_nt: TGCGCCAGCCCGCGGGACGGCCACCCCAGCTCCTACGAGCAGTACTTC; cdr3_aa: CASPRDGHPSSYEQYF
v_call: TRBV30; d_call: TRBD1; j_call: TRBJ1-4; cdr3_nt: TGTGCCTGGAGTGTACTTGGCCAGGGGGCCGGAGTGTTTTTT; cdr3_aa: CAWSVLGQGAGVFF
v_call: TRBV6-5; d_call: TRBD2; j_call: TRBJ2-5; cdr3_nt: TGTGCCAGCAGGGGAGCGGGGGCGGTGGGTACCCAGTACTTC; cdr3_aa: CASRGAGAVGTQYF
v_call: TRBV15; d_call: TRBD1; j_call: TRBJ1-1; cdr3_nt: TGTGCCACCAGCAGAGGCCACAGGGGCATGAACACTGAAGCTTTCTTT; cdr3_aa: CATSRGHRGMNTEAFF